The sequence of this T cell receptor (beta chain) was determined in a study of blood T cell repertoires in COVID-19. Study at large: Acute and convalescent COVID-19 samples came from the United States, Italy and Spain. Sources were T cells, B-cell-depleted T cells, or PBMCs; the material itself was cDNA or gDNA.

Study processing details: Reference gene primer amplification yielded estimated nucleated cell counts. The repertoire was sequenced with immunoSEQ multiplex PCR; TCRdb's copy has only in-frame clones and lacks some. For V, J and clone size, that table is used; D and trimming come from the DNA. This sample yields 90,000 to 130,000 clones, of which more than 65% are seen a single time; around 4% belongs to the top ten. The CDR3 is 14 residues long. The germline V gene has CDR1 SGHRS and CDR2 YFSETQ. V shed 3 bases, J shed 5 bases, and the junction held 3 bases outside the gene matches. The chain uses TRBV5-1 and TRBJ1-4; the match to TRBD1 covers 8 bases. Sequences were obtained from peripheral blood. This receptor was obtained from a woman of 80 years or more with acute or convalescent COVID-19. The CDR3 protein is CASSSGGSNEKLFF. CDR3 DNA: TGCGCCAGCAGCTCAGGGGGCTCCAATGAAAAACTGTTTTTT.